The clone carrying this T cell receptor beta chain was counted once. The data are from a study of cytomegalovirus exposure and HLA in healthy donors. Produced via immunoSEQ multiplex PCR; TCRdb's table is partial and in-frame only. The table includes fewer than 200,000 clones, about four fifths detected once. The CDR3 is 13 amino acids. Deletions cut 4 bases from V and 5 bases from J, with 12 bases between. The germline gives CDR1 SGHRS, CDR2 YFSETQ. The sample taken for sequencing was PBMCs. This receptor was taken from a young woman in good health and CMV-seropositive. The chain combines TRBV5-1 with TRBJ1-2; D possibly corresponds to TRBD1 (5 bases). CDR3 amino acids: CASSELGEYGYTF. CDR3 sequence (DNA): TGCGCCAGCAGCGAGTTAGGGGAATATGGCTACACCTTC. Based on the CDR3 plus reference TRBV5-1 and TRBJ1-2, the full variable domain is KAGVTQTPRYLIKTRGQQVTLSCSPISGHRSVSWYQQTPGQGLQFLFEYFSETQRNKGNFPGRFSGRQFSNSRSEMNVSTLELGDSALYLCASSELGEYGYTFGSGTRLTVV.